The source of this TCR beta chain is a study of cytomegalovirus exposure and HLA in healthy donors. A multiplex PCR was run with 60 Vbeta primers and 13 Jbeta primers. Sequencing used immunoSEQ multiplex PCR; TCRdb keeps in-frame clones, though not all of them. This sample has around 150,000 clones; about 81% occur once, and the top ten carry approximately 2%. The CDR3 runs 11 residues. Trimming stripped 7 bases from V and 3 bases from J, with 9 bases between. From germline, CDR1 is GTSNPN and CDR2 SVGIG (reference sequence). J is TRBJ2-5 and V is TRBV30, with D maybe TRBD1 (7 bases). The material sequenced was PBMCs. This TCR came from a woman aged 18-29 years in good health and CMV-seronegative. DNA of the CDR3: TGTGCCTCCAGGGGGGAAGAGACCCAGTACTTC. Protein sequence: CASRGEETQYF.